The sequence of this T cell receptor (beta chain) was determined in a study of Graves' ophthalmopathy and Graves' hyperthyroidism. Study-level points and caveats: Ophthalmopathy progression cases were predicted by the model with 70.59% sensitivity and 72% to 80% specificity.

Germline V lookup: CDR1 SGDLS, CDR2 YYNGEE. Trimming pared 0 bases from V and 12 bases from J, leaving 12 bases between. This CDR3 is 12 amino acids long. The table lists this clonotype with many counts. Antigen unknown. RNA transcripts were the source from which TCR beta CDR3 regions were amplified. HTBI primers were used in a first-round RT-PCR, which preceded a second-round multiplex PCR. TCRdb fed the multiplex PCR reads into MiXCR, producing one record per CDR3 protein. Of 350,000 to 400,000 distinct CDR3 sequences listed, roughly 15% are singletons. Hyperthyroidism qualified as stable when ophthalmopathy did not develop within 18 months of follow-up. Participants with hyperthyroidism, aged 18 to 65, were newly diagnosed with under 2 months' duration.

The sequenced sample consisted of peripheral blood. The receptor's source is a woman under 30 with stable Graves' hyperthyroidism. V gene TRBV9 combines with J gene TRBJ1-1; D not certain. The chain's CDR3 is CASSVELGRPFF. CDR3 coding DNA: TGTGCCAGCAGCGTAGAGTTGGGTAGGCCTTTCTTT.